These T cell receptor beta chains were read from a single sample in a study of blood T cell repertoires in COVID-19. Sequencing used immunoSEQ multiplex PCR; TCRdb keeps in-frame clones, though not all of them. The sample includes some 260,000 clones, about 91% of them seen just once. Material: peripheral blood. The source is an older man with acute or convalescent COVID-19. CDR3s include the opening cysteine and the closing phenylalanine or tryptophan. Each record gives: J gene, V gene, clone size, D gene, CDR3 DNA, CDR3 protein. D genes are given only for firm matches. Only some rows state a clone size, as once, few, many or a class for expanded clones.

TRBJ2-5 TRBV28 once . TGTGCCAGCAGTTTAATAGCAGGACAGGAGACCCAGTACTTC CASSLIAGQETQYF
TRBJ2-5 TRBV2 . . TGTGCCAGCAGTGGCGCGGGACGTCAAGAGACCCAGTACTTC CASSGAGRQETQYF
TRBJ1-3 TRBV6-5 . . TGTGCCAGCTCCCGGGGGAGAGGAAACACCATATATTTT CASSRGRGNTIYF
TRBJ2-5 TRBV28 . TRBD1 TGTGCCAGCAGTCCACCCGGGACAGTTATAATAGAGACCCAGTACTTC CASSPPGTVIIETQYF
TRBJ1-5 TRBV28 . . TGTGCCAGCCGAAACTCAGGCTCTACCAATCAGCCCCAGCATTTT CASRNSGSTNQPQHF
TRBJ2-7 TRBV9 . . TGTGCCAGCAGCGTAGGAACAGGAGTCTCCTACGAGCAGTACTTC CASSVGTGVSYEQYF
TRBJ2-5 TRBV3-1/TRBV3-2 . TRBD1 TGTGCCAGCAGCCACCCAAGGGGGCAGGGAAGAGAGACCCAGTACTTC CASSHPRGQGRETQYF
TRBJ1-6 TRBV2 once . TGTGCCAGCAGTGCGTTGGGGGGTAATTCACCCCTCCACTTT CASSALGGNSPLHF
TRBJ2-1 TRBV28 . . TGTGCCAGCAGTTTCCCCGGGGTTCGTTACAATGAGCAGTTCTTC CASSFPGVRYNEQFF
TRBJ1-2 TRBV27 . . TGTGCCAGCAACCCCAGCGGGGGGGAGGGTGGCTACACCTTC CASNPSGGEGGYTF
TRBJ1-1 TRBV19 . . TGTGCCAGTAATCTCAGGGGTAGGTGGACTGAAGCTTTCTTT CASNLRGRWTEAFF
TRBJ2-1 TRBV5-1 once TRBD2 TGCGCCAGCAGCTTAAGACTAGCGGAGTCCCAGTTCTTC CASSLRLAESQFF
TRBJ2-3 TRBV7-3 . TRBD2 TGTGCCAGCAGCCCTCGTCGGGGGGTGGATACGCAGTATTTT CASSPRRGVDTQYF
TRBJ2-7 TRBV20-1 . . TGCAGTGCTAGAGACAGGGGAGAACACTTC CSARDRGEHF
TRBJ2-7 TRBV7-6 . TRBD2 TGTGCCAGCAGCATTGGGACTAGCGGGCAGTACGAGCAGTACTTC CASSIGTSGQYEQYF
TRBJ2-1 TRBV7-2 . . TGTGCCAGCACCGAACTAGTTGAGCAGTTCTTC CASTELVEQFF
TRBJ2-3 TRBV15 . . TGTGCCACCAGACCCTATCTCCGACAGTTAGGAATGACCACAGATACGCAGTATTTT CATRPYLRQLGMTTDTQYF
TRBJ2-3 TRBV3-1/TRBV3-2 . . TGTGCCAGCAGCCACGAGGTCCGGGATACGCAGTATTTT CASSHEVRDTQYF
TRBJ1-1 TRBV6-5 once . TGTGCCAGCAGTTACGGCGGGAACACTGAAGCTTTCTTT CASSYGGNTEAFF
TRBJ2-3 TRBV3-1/TRBV3-2 . TRBD1 TGTGCCAGCAGCCTCACGGGACAGGCCACAGATACGCAGTATTTT CASSLTGQATDTQYF
TRBJ2-5 TRBV7-3 . . TGTGCCAGCAGCGTAGGGCGCGGGACCAACGAAGAGACCCAGTACTTC CASSVGRGTNEETQYF
TRBJ2-7 TRBV6-5 once TRBD1 TGTGCCAGCAGCAAGGACAGGGGATTCACCTACGAGCAGTACTTC CASSKDRGFTYEQYF
TRBJ1-4 TRBV6-5 . TRBD1 TGTGCCAGCAGTAACACAGGGGACGAAAAACTGTTTTTT CASSNTGDEKLFF
TRBJ1-5 TRBV19 once . TGTGCCACCACGGATCTCGGGGAGCCCCAGCATTTT CATTDLGEPQHF
TRBJ2-1 TRBV28 . . TGTGCCAGCAGTTTGGGCGGGATTACCGGTAATGAGCAGTTCTTC CASSLGGITGNEQFF
TRBJ2-5 TRBV6-5 . TRBD2 TGTGCCAGCAAGGGTGCGGGGGGAAGCGAGACCCAGTACTTC CASKGAGGSETQYF
TRBJ1-6 TRBV5-1 . TRBD1 TGCGCCAGCAGCTCGACCCGGGACAGGGGAGAATCACCCCTCCACTTT CASSSTRDRGESPLHF
TRBJ2-1 TRBV7-8 . . TGTGCCAGCAGCTTCAGATACGATGAGCAGTTCTTC CASSFRYDEQFF
TRBJ1-6 TRBV7-2 . TRBD1 TGTGCCAGCAGCCCCCGACAGGGGAGCTCCTATAATTCACCCCTCCACTTT CASSPRQGSSYNSPLHF
TRBJ2-3 TRBV6-1 once . TGTGCCAGCAGTGAAGTTGTGAGAACAGATACGCAGTATTTT CASSEVVRTDTQYF
TRBJ1-6 TRBV19 . TRBD1 TGTGCCAGTAGTGTATGGGACAGAAATTCACCCCTCCACTTT CASSVWDRNSPLHF
TRBJ1-2 TRBV7-2 . TRBD1 TGTGCCAGCAGCTCCGGGACAGGGGAAAGAGGGCCACGTGGCTACACCTTC CASSSGTGERGPRGYTF
TRBJ1-3 TRBV18 once . TGTGCCAGCTCAGAGCCCGGAAACACCATATATTTT CASSEPGNTIYF